These 28 T cell receptor beta chains came from one sample sequenced in a study of OX40 agonist ivuxolimab in advanced cancers. Profiling relied on immunoSEQ multiplex PCR, and the TCRdb table lists in-frame clones only, not all of them. Here the sample spans 60,000 or so clones, around 87% being singletons. Material: CD4+ or CD8+ T cells sorted from blood, obtained in a trial of the OX40 agonist ivuxolimab. The receptors shown here come from an adult with an advanced solid tumor such as melanoma, head and neck, liver or kidney cancer.

The CDR3 DNA follows: TGTGCCAGCCGCCGAGGAAGCGGGGCCCAAGAGACCCAGTACTTC. Translating gives CASRRGSGAQETQYF. This chain connects TRBV2 to TRBJ2-5; 7 nucleotides agree with TRBD2. V lost 8 bases to trimming and J lost 1 base; unmatched junction nucleotides: 10. This CDR3 is built from 15 residues. Germline assignment: CDR1 SNHLY and CDR2 FYNNEI.

The chain uses TRBV6-1 and TRBJ1-3; the D is unclear. Germline values: CDR1 MNHNS, CDR2 SASEGT. Deletions cut 2 bases from V and 3 bases from J, with 8 bases between. This CDR3 is built from 14 residues. The chain's CDR3 is CASSEMSDGNTIYF. As DNA, the CDR3 is TGTGCCAGCAGTGAAATGTCGGATGGAAACACCATATATTTT.

This clone was observed a handful of times. This chain connects TRBV7-2 to TRBJ2-7; D is possibly TRBD2 (7 bases). The CDR3 sequence is 13 residues long. CDR1 and CDR2 (germline): SGHTA, FQGNSA. Trimming shortened V by 5 bases and J by 8 bases, and 16 bases separated the two germline ends. This CDR3 is CASSPPGGGKQYF. The DNA for the CDR3 is TGTGCCAGCAGCCCCCCGGGGGGCGGAAAGCAGTACTTC.

The chain joins TRBV5-1 to TRBJ2-5; 11 bases match TRBD2. V shed 4 bases, J shed 5 bases, and the junction held 4 bases outside the gene matches. CDR1 SGHRS and CDR2 YFSETQ come from the germline V gene. The CDR3 is 14 amino acids. CDR3 residues: CASSKIAGGETQYF. In nucleotides, the CDR3 is TGCGCCAGCAGCAAAATAGCGGGAGGGGAGACCCAGTACTTC.

This chain links TRBV12-1 with TRBJ1-6. TRBV12-1 is classified as a pseudogene. CDR3 length: 15 amino acids. CDR3 nucleotide sequence: TGTGCCAGCCTCCTTGCGGGCTCCTATAATTCACCCCTCCACTTT. Translated: CASLLAGSYNSPLHF.

This chain uses TRBV5-6 with TRBJ2-3, with D maybe TRBD1 (5 bases). Between the trimmed V and J ends, which lost 2 bases and 0 bases, there was a span of 13 bases. CDR3 size: 16 residues. Germline V gene sequence: CDR1 SGHDT, CDR2 YYEEEE. The CDR3 region has the DNA TGTGCCAGCAGCTTTGCAGGGTTGAGTAGCACAGATACGCAGTATTTT. This gives the protein CASSFAGLSSTDTQYF.

The rearrangement joins TRBV12-5 to TRBJ2-2, with TRBD2 matching 16 bases. The germline V gene encodes CDR1 LGHNT and CDR2 FRNRAP. The CDR3 loop spans 17 amino acids. The V and J ends lost 5 bases and 7 bases, in that order; junction bases with no gene match: 7. CDR3 residues: CASGLGTSGRAGGELFF. The DNA for the CDR3 is TGTGCTAGTGGTCTGGGGACTAGCGGGAGGGCCGGCGGGGAGCTGTTTTTT.

This clone has more than one count but fewer than ten. J is TRBJ2-4 and V is TRBV7-9; possibly TRBD1 for D (5 bases). Trimming cost V 8 bases and J 0 bases, with 11 bases left between them. The germline V gene has CDR1 SEHNR and CDR2 FQNEAQ (reference sequence). There are 14 residues in the CDR3. CDR3: CASGQGIAKNIQYF. For the CDR3, the DNA is TGTGCCAGCGGCCAGGGTATAGCCAAAAACATTCAGTACTTC.

The chain is built from TRBV10-2 and TRBJ2-4; D possibly corresponds to TRBD1 (5 bases). Germline CDR1 is WSHSY and CDR2 is SAAADI. The V gene lost 10 bases and the J gene lost 1 base, with 14 bases spanning the gap. The length of the CDR3 is 14 residues. The CDR3: CATSQGWAKNIQYF. The CDR3 nucleotides are TGCGCCACCTCCCAGGGTTGGGCCAAAAACATTCAGTACTTC.

V usage is TRBV5-5 and J usage is TRBJ2-6, with D hard to call. This CDR3 is 13 amino acids long. CDR1 and CDR2 (germline): SGHKS, YYEKEE (reference sequence). Trimming shortened V by 2 bases and J by 4 bases, and 4 bases separated the two germline ends. This CDR3 reads CASSFAGANVLTF. The CDR3 DNA reads as TGTGCCAGCAGCTTTGCAGGGGCCAACGTCCTGACTTTC.

This sequence joins TRBV19 and TRBJ2-1; D remains ambiguous. The V end was cut by 4 bases, the J end by 0 bases, with 13 bases between. The germline V gene encodes CDR1 LNHDA and CDR2 SQIVND (reference sequence). This CDR3 has 16 amino acids. The CDR3 DNA follows: TGTGCCAGTAGTAGAGTGCTAAAGAGCTCCTACAATGAGCAGTTCTTC. Translation: CASSRVLKSSYNEQFF.

This sequence joins TRBV5-1 and TRBJ1-3; maybe TRBD1 (5 bases). The V end was cut by 4 bases, the J end by 1 base, with 9 bases between. From germline, CDR1 is SGHRS and CDR2 YFSETQ. The CDR3 is made up of 14 amino acids. This chain's CDR3 is CASSKGTSGNTIYF. The CDR3 bases are TGCGCCAGCAGCAAAGGGACGTCTGGAAACACCATATATTTT.

The chain combines TRBV9 with TRBJ2-1; possible D gene TRBD1, 6 bases. CDR1 is SGDLS, CDR2 YYNGEE, per germline. The V end was cut by 5 bases, the J end by 6 bases, with 9 bases between. The CDR3 covers 12 residues. The CDR3 DNA follows: TGTGCCAGCAGTATACAGGGCAATGAGCAGTTCTTC. It yields the protein CASSIQGNEQFF.

The chain links TRBV6-5 to TRBJ1-5; unclear D gene. CDR1 and CDR2 (germline): MNHEY, SVGAGI. This CDR3 is 14 amino acids long. The germline V and J ends were trimmed by 2 bases and 3 bases, with 8 bases remaining between them. CDR3 protein: CASSYGRNNQPQHF. CDR3 DNA sequence: TGTGCCAGCAGTTACGGCAGGAACAATCAGCCCCAGCATTTT.

This chain links TRBV28 with TRBJ2-1; 11 bases fit TRBD2. This CDR3 region has 16 residues. In germline, CDR1 is MDHEN, CDR2 SYDVKM. V shed 3 bases and J 7 bases; nucleotides not matched to a gene: 8. The CDR3 here is CASSFFPSGRSNEQFF. CDR3 coding DNA: TGTGCCAGCAGTTTCTTCCCTAGCGGGAGGTCGAATGAGCAGTTCTTC.

This clone was seen a single time. This rearrangement joins TRBV7-3 to TRBJ1-1; tentative D call: TRBD1 (5 bases). The CDR3 consists of 13 residues. Trimming shortened V by 4 bases and J by 4 bases, and 10 bases separated the two germline ends. Looked up from germline, CDR1 is SGHTA and CDR2 is FQGTGA. The DNA for the CDR3 is TGTGCCAGCAGCTCACAGGAGTCCACTGAAGCTTTCTTT. Translated, it gives CASSSQESTEAFF. The variable domain in full, completed from reference TRBV7-3 and TRBJ1-1, reads GAGVSQTPSNKVTEKGKYVELRCDPISGHTALYWYRQSLGQGPEFLIYFQGTGAADDSGLPNDRFFAVRPEGSVSTLKIQRTERGDSAVYLCASSSQESTEAFFGQGTRLTVV.

There are a few counts of this clone. The rearrangement links TRBV4-1 to TRBJ2-5; D unresolved. V shed 2 bases and J shed 4 bases, with 23 bases lying between them. This CDR3 is built from 18 residues. In germline, CDR1 is MGHRA, CDR2 YSYEKL. The chain's CDR3 is CASSQNAGWGTSGETQYF. In nucleotides, the CDR3 is TGCGCCAGCAGCCAAAACGCCGGGTGGGGTACAAGTGGAGAGACCCAGTACTTC.

This chain joins TRBV7-9 and TRBJ1-5; no firm D call. V lost 3 bases and J lost 2, with 11 bases in between. There are 15 residues in the CDR3. The V gene's germline CDR1 is SEHNR and CDR2 FQNEAQ (reference sequence). CDR3 nucleotide sequence: TGTGCCAGCAGCTTTTTGGGTCAGGGCAATCAGCCCCAGCATTTT. The encoded protein is CASSFLGQGNQPQHF.

The J gene is TRBJ2-2, the V gene TRBV19; D is unclear. CDR1 and CDR2 from the germline V gene are LNHDA and SQIVND (reference sequence). The germline V and J ends were trimmed by 6 bases and 5 bases, with 10 bases remaining between them. The CDR3 is 13 amino acids. In DNA, the CDR3 is TGTGCCAGTAGGAGGTCACCAACCGGGGAGCTGTTTTTT. It encodes CASRRSPTGELFF.

The V gene is TRBV5-6, the J gene TRBJ1-2; tentative D call: TRBD1 (5 bases). The germline V gene encodes CDR1 SGHDT and CDR2 YYEEEE. V lost 9 bases, J lost 4 bases, and 16 bases lay in between. The CDR3 spans 13 residues. CDR3 sequence reads: CATRIRGRYGYTF. CDR3 in DNA: TGTGCCACCAGAATTAGGGGACGCTATGGCTACACCTTC.

The J gene is TRBJ1-3, the V gene TRBV2; D remains ambiguous. Germline V gives CDR1 SNHLY, CDR2 FYNNEI. There are 12 residues in the CDR3. CDR3 in amino acids: CGGRESGNTIYF. The CDR3 DNA sequence: TGTGGCGGCCGGGAGTCTGGAAACACCATATATTTT. Looking up the rest from reference TRBV2 and TRBJ1-3 gives the full variable domain: EPEVTQTPSHQVTQMGQEVILRCVPISNHLYFYWYRQILGQKVEFLVSFYNNEISEKSEIFDDQFSVERPDGSNFTLKIRSTKLEDSAMYFCGGRESGNTIYFGEGSWLTVV.

The chain is built from TRBV6-5 and TRBJ2-4; 7 nucleotides line up with TRBD2. CDR3 length equals 16 residues. V lost 0 bases and J lost 1; bases outside the gene matches: 3. In germline, CDR1 is MNHEY, CDR2 SVGAGI. This chain's CDR3 is CASSYSGGVAKNIQYF. CDR3 coding DNA: TGTGCCAGCAGTTACTCGGGGGGGGTGGCCAAAAACATTCAGTACTTC.

The chain is built from TRBV28 and TRBJ2-4; D is unresolved. The germline V gene has CDR1 MDHEN and CDR2 SYDVKM. V was pared by 7 bases and J by 7 bases, with 8 bases between. The CDR3 has 11 residues. CDR3 in DNA: TGTGCCAGCAAGACCGGGAACATTCAGTACTTC. Protein: CASKTGNIQYF.

This chain links TRBV9 with TRBJ1-4, with 9 bases identical to TRBD1. CDR3 length: 17 residues. Per germline, CDR1 SGDLS and CDR2 YYNGEE. V shed 2 bases and J 0 bases; nucleotides not matched to a gene: 5. The CDR3: CASSVGQGRATNEKLFF. CDR3 DNA: TGTGCCAGCAGCGTCGGACAGGGGCGAGCAACTAATGAAAAACTGTTTTTT. The full variable domain, with the rest looked up from reference TRBV9 and TRBJ1-4, is DSGVTQTPKHLITATGQRVTLRCSPRSGDLSVYWYQQSLDQGLQFLIQYYNGEERAKGNILERFSAQQFPDLHSELNLSSLELGDSALYFCASSVGQGRATNEKLFFGSGTQLSVL.

The chain is built from TRBV28 and TRBJ2-7, with 10 bases that match TRBD1. The CDR3 runs to 15 residues. Germline CDR1 is MDHEN and CDR2 is SYDVKM. V lost 4 bases to trimming and J lost 3 bases; unmatched junction nucleotides: 6. The CDR3 region is CASSSGQGNSYEQYF. The CDR3 DNA follows: TGTGCCAGCAGTTCGGGACAGGGGAATAGCTACGAGCAGTACTTC.

This chain joins TRBV7-8 and TRBJ1-1; D is uncertain. This CDR3 has 14 residues. The V gene's germline CDR1 is SGHVS and CDR2 FQNEAQ. Deletions cut 5 bases from V and 2 bases from J, with 12 bases between. CDR3 sequence: CASSPDERNTEAFF. CDR3 sequence (DNA): TGTGCCAGCAGCCCAGACGAGAGAAACACTGAAGCTTTCTTT.

This clone was picked up one time. The chain is built from TRBV11-2 and TRBJ2-3; TRBD1 matches at 9 bases. The CDR3 covers 18 residues. V lost 3 bases and J lost 1; bases outside the gene matches: 11. The germline V gene encodes CDR1 SGHAT and CDR2 FQNNGV. This CDR3 reads CASSFGTGLSLGTDTQYF. The CDR3 bases are TGTGCCAGCAGCTTCGGGACAGGGTTGTCTCTAGGCACAGATACGCAGTATTTT.

In this sample, this clone turned up once. A read error may account for a junction end that differs from germline. The chain has TRBV5-5 and TRBJ1-6, with D possibly TRBD1 on 6 matching bases. CDR3 size: 16 residues. CDR1 is SGHKS and CDR2 is YYEKEE in the germline V gene (reference sequence). This CDR3 is CASSLGDADRRSLLHF. Written as DNA, the CDR3 is TGTGCCAGCAGCCTCGGGGATGCTGACAGGAGATCACTCCTCCACTTT. The variable domain in full, with the rest retrieved from reference TRBV5-5 and TRBJ1-6, is DAGVTQSPTHLIKTRGQQVTLRCSPISGHKSVSWYQQVLGQGPQFIFQYYEKEERGRGNFPDRFSARQFPNYSSELNVNALLLGDSALYLCASSLGDADRRSLLHFGNGTRLTVT.